This entry describes one TCR beta chain. Its recognized antigen is unknown. Base qualities are not provided; no much larger clone lies one nucleotide away. The data were obtained in a study of early stage breast cancer tumors (dated by TCRdb to 2016 to 2017). In terms of the full investigation: Of the approximately 16 invasive breast tumors, approximately 11 were found to be estrogen receptor-positive, progesterone receptor-positive and HER2-negative. Of the approximately twelve ER+/PR+/HER2- tumors, eight were classified as invasive ductal carcinomas and four as invasive lobular carcinomas. A read coverage of roughly 10-fold per sample was achieved on average. A total of around 2.7 million templates, representing almost 1,100,000 unique clonotypes, were detected across all samples. The research as a whole found: Enriched TCRB sequences shared across patients were mostly commonly generated sequences, unlikely to play an important role in the tumor microenvironment. Because the cohort was small, analysis by tumor subtype was not possible. Repertoires from blood and normal breast were more alike than repertoires from blood and tumor, and in about 85% of the 16 patients, comparing each tissue with blood separated tumor from normal. Tumors showed approximately 2.5-fold higher T cell density and higher clonality than adjacent normal breast tissue. Sequencing bulk genomic DNA from unsorted cells could not capture chain pairing or functional markers like CD4, CD8 and FOXP3.

The study profiled bulk TCR beta-chain repertoires in matched peripheral blood, tumor and adjacent normal breast tissue taken from approximately 15 patients with early-stage breast cancer. Before surgery, roughly 4.5-10 mL of whole blood was collected into EDTA tubes and then processed within 2 hours. Ficoll-Paque centrifugation in SepMate-50 tubes was used to isolate peripheral blood mononuclear cells. For storage in liquid nitrogen, PBMCs were cryopreserved as aliquots of about 1.9 to 4.5 million cells in about 90% FBS with roughly 10% DMSO. The Qiagen AllPrep DNA/RNA Mini kit was used for genomic DNA extraction. Each sample was amplified in two independent genomic DNA replicates, using roughly 0.51 ug for blood and around 1.6 ug for tumor or normal breast. Following the manufacturer's instructions, the ImmunoSeq Intro kit was used to carry out TCRB sequencing on genomic DNA. Multiplex PCR ran 25 to 35 cycles with proprietary primers and spike-in control sequences for absolute quantification. Single-end 150-bp reads were used to sequence an 87-bp fragment spanning the CDR3 plus the flanking V and J genes. Seven samples, with two replicates for each sample, were multiplexed per lane of an Illumina MiSeq using version 3.0 chemistry. The published analysis was carried out like this. Raw data were processed by the vendor's proprietary pipeline, with both replicates merged into one result per sample. A clonotype was defined as productive rearrangements that share the same V-gene family, CDR3 amino acid sequence and J-gene segment. Clonality was calculated as 1 minus the normalized Shannon entropy (Pielou evenness) of TCRB abundances. To estimate T cell density, the total number of templates was divided by the number of input cells, which was inferred from the amount of DNA input. Total repertoire diversity and clonality were estimated with Recon using default parameters. Tumor-enriched clonotypes were defined as having over 0.1% abundance in tumor and at least 32-fold higher abundance than in normal breast. Not all clones reach the TCRdb copy of this immuneACCESS table, which keeps in-frame sequences only. Checked studies attribute under half of the gap to unresolved V genes and leave the rest unexplained. V and J calls and clone size are copied from that table; D and trimming were computed from the DNA. The sample includes approximately 48,000 clones, with approximately 90% observed a single time. The ten largest make up approximately 5% of the sample.

Sequenced sample: blood. The TCR comes from a person aged 65-85 years with breast cancer.

In nucleotides, the sequence is TGTGCCATCAGTGGCCAGGACAATCAGCCCCAGCATTTT. It is translated as CAISGQDNQPQHF. Here the chain combines TRBV10-3 and TRBJ1-5, with the D gene not clear enough to name. According to the germline V gene, CDR1 reads ENHRY and CDR2 reads SYGVKD. The CDR3 sequence holds 13 residues, the cysteine and phenylalanine included. Only CDR3 DNA remains: 39 bases, in frame from the first base. V loses 4 bases of germline sequence and J loses 3 bases, and the interval between the two ends is 7 bases.